The 32 T cell receptor beta chains in this list originate from one sample, sequenced in a study of PD-L1 blockade in urothelial cancer. The data were produced by immunoSEQ multiplex PCR, yet TCRdb's version contains in-frame clones alone and is incomplete. The sample yields about 45,000 clones, roughly four fifths seen once. The time point denotes: peripheral blood 6 weeks after treatment start. Specimen: PBMCs, collected around atezolizumab (anti-PD-L1) treatment. These receptors all come from a man aged 60-69 years with urothelial cancer.

The rearrangement joins TRBV10-3 to TRBJ1-2, with 8 bases identical to TRBD1. The CDR3 has 12 residues. V was pared by 10 bases and J by 3 bases, with 4 bases of the junction left unmatched. In germline, CDR1 is ENHRY, CDR2 SYGVKD. This chain's CDR3 is CASGQGHYGYTF. DNA for the CDR3: TGTGCCAGCGGACAGGGCCACTATGGCTACACCTTC.

The rearrangement uses TRBV19 and TRBJ2-1; no clear D. V was trimmed by 6 bases and J by 6 bases, leaving 18 bases between them. The length of the CDR3 is 15 residues. CDR1 and CDR2 (germline): LNHDA, SQIVND (reference sequence). The CDR3 loop is CASRTGSSQFNEQFF. The CDR3 DNA is TGTGCCAGTAGAACTGGTAGTTCCCAATTCAATGAGCAGTTCTTC.

V gene TRBV6-6 combines with J gene TRBJ2-7, with 8 bases matching TRBD1. This CDR3 spans 15 amino acids. The V segment lost 6 bases and the J segment 4 bases; nucleotides outside the gene matches: 11. Looked up from germline, CDR1 is MNHNY and CDR2 is SVGAGI (reference sequence). This chain's CDR3 is CASRPRGDRGYEQYF. The DNA of the CDR3 is TGTGCCAGCAGGCCCAGGGGTGACAGGGGATACGAGCAGTACTTC.

The chain couples TRBV18 to TRBJ1-4; D is unclear. CDR3 length equals 16 residues. Germline lookup yields CDR1 KGHSH and CDR2 LQKENI. Trimming took off 3 bases at V and 0 bases at J, with 11 bases between the two ends. In nucleotides, the CDR3 is TGTGCCAGCTCACCGACGAACAGTGCAACTAATGAAAAACTGTTTTTT. Translated, it gives CASSPTNSATNEKLFF.

The chain recombines TRBV27 with TRBJ1-5; D is uncertain. Per germline, CDR1 MNHEY and CDR2 SMNVEV (reference sequence). V was clipped by 3 bases and J by 0 bases, with 6 bases between them. There are 14 residues in the CDR3. CDR3 sequence reads: CASSFHSSNQPQHF. The CDR3 bases are TGTGCCAGCAGTTTCCATAGTAGCAATCAGCCCCAGCATTTT.

This chain links TRBV5-1 with TRBJ2-1; 9 nucleotides align to TRBD1. The germline V gene has CDR1 SGHRS and CDR2 YFSETQ. This CDR3 has 13 residues. With 4 bases clipped from V and 6 bases from J, the junction kept 2 bases outside the gene matches. The DNA of the CDR3 is TGCGCCAGCAGCACGGGACAGGGCAATGAGCAGTTCTTC. Amino acid sequence: CASSTGQGNEQFF.

The V and J genes are TRBV11-3 and TRBJ2-7; 8 bases are shared with TRBD2. J gave up 2 bases and V 5 bases, and 8 bases lay outside the gene matches. The germline CDR1 and CDR2 sequences are SGHNT and YENEEA. This CDR3 has 15 residues. The CDR3 sequence is CASSPGGTDTYEQYF. DNA of the CDR3: TGTGCCAGCAGCCCGGGGGGGACGGATACCTACGAGCAGTACTTC. Supplemented by reference TRBV11-3 and TRBJ2-7, the full variable domain reads EAGVVQSPRYKIIEKKQPVAFWCNPISGHNTLYWYLQNLGQGPELLIRYENEEAVDDSQLPKDRFSAERLKGVDSTLKIQPAELGDSAVYLCASSPGGTDTYEQYFGPGTRLTVT.

The J gene is TRBJ2-1, the V gene TRBV16, with unresolved D. Germline loops: CDR1 KGHSY, CDR2 FQNENV. V lost 5 bases and J 7 bases, leaving 6 bases between the germline ends. This CDR3 is 11 amino acids long. CDR3: CASSFRNEQFF. The CDR3 coding sequence is TGTGCCAGCAGCTTCAGGAATGAGCAGTTCTTC.

The gene calls are TRBV7-8 and TRBJ1-6; no reliable D call. The V end lost 3 bases, the J end lost 0 bases, and 6 bases lay between the germline ends. Germline loops: CDR1 SGHVS, CDR2 FQNEAQ. CDR3 size: 15 residues. The CDR3 protein is CASSFESSYNSPLHF. The CDR3 DNA reads as TGTGCCAGCAGCTTCGAGAGCTCCTATAATTCACCCCTCCACTTT.

This clone was seen once. The chain carries TRBV5-1 and TRBJ2-3; 8 nucleotides line up with TRBD2. This CDR3 is built from 16 residues. Trimming at V came to 4 bases and at J to 3 bases, leaving 10 bases not matched to a gene. Germline lookup yields CDR1 SGHRS and CDR2 YFSETQ. For the CDR3, the DNA is TGCGCCAGCAGCCGGGCTGCGAGCGGGGGTACAGATACGCAGTATTTT. Translation gives CASSRAASGGTDTQYF.

The J gene is TRBJ2-3, the V gene TRBV11-2; D remains ambiguous. V was pared by 1 base and J by 4 bases, with 12 bases between. The CDR3 extends over 15 amino acids. Looked up from germline, CDR1 is SGHAT and CDR2 is FQNNGV. CDR3 in amino acids: CASSLGSRYADTQYF. In DNA form, the CDR3 reads TGTGCCAGCAGCTTAGGCTCTAGATACGCAGATACGCAGTATTTT. Together with reference TRBV11-2 and TRBJ2-3, the CDR3 gives the full variable domain: EAGVAQSPRYKIIEKRQSVAFWCNPISGHATLYWYQQILGQGPKLLIQFQNNGVVDDSQLPKDRFSAERLKGVDSTLKIQPAKLEDSAVYLCASSLGSRYADTQYFGPGTRLTVL.

For the CDR3, the DNA is TGTGCCAGCAGCCCCGAGGCAGTTCCCAACACTGAAGCTTTCTTT. This sequence encodes CASSPEAVPNTEAFF. V gene TRBV6-4 combines with J gene TRBJ1-1; D is unresolved. Looked up from germline, CDR1 is MRHNA and CDR2 is SNTAGT. V was trimmed by 6 bases and J by 2 bases, leaving 16 bases between them. The CDR3 is made up of 15 amino acids.

The rearrangement uses TRBV7-9 and TRBJ2-2; 9 nucleotides match TRBD1. CDR3 length: 15 residues. Germline loops: CDR1 SEHNR, CDR2 FQNEAQ (reference sequence). The V segment lost 4 bases and the J segment 6 bases; nucleotides outside the gene matches: 6. The CDR3 region has the DNA TGTGCCAGCAGCTCCGGGACAGGGTATTCCGGGGAGCTGTTTTTT. Translation gives CASSSGTGYSGELFF.

This chain connects TRBV11-2 to TRBJ2-3; perhaps TRBD2 as D (7 bases). This CDR3 contains 12 residues. V lost 4 bases to trimming and J lost 13 bases, with 15 bases between them. In germline, CDR1 is SGHAT, CDR2 FQNNGV. The CDR3 DNA follows: TGTGCCAGCAGCTCCGGGGGGCGCGTTGAGTATTTT. This sequence encodes CASSSGGRVEYF. Based on the CDR3 plus reference TRBV11-2 and TRBJ2-3, the full variable domain is EAGVAQSPRYKIIEKRQSVAFWCNPISGHATLYWYQQILGQGPKLLIQFQNNGVVDDSQLPKDRFSAERLKGVDSTLKIQPAKLEDSAVYLCASSSGGRVEYFGPGTRLTVL.

V is TRBV28 and J is TRBJ1-4, with 9 bases aligning to TRBD1. This CDR3 is 16 amino acids long. Germline V gene lookup returns CDR1 MDHEN and CDR2 SYDVKM. V shed 5 bases, J shed 4 bases, and the junction held 8 bases outside the gene matches. The CDR3 spells CASSTTGQGRNEKLFF. CDR3 sequence (DNA): TGTGCCAGCAGTACCACGGGACAGGGCCGTAATGAAAAACTGTTTTTT.

The chain couples TRBV9 to TRBJ1-4, with D perhaps matching TRBD1 (5 bases). Trimming took 2 bases from V and 5 from J, leaving 13 bases between them. Germline-derived CDR1 and CDR2 are SGDLS and YYNGEE. The CDR3 length is 15 residues. This chain's CDR3 is CASSVSPDTNEKLFF. CDR3 nucleotides: TGTGCCAGCAGCGTTTCCCCGGACACAAATGAAAAACTGTTTTTT.

CDR3 amino acids: CASSQGLTSGRANEQYF. As DNA, the CDR3 is TGCGCCAGCAGCCAAGGATTAACTAGCGGGAGGGCTAACGAGCAGTACTTC. The chain has TRBV4-3 and TRBJ2-7; TRBD2 matches at 13 bases. V gave up 1 base and J gave up 5 bases; unmatched junction bases: 8. The CDR3 covers 17 residues. Germline V CDR1 and CDR2: LGHNA, YSLEER.

The CDR3 region is CASSAQQGNNSPLHF. CDR3 DNA sequence: TGCGCCAGCAGCGCCCAACAGGGAAATAATTCACCCCTCCACTTT. J is TRBJ1-6 and V is TRBV5-1; D may be TRBD1 (6 bases). Germline CDR1 reads SGHRS; CDR2 reads YFSETQ. This CDR3 is built from 15 residues. V lost 4 bases to trimming and J lost 5 bases, with 13 bases between them.

The chain uses TRBV15 and TRBJ2-2; TRBD2 matches at 13 bases. The germline V gene encodes CDR1 LNHNV and CDR2 YYDKDF (reference sequence). The CDR3 loop spans 15 amino acids. The trim removed 4 bases at V and 6 bases at J, leaving 2 bases unmatched. The CDR3 loop is CATSTGLAGSGELFF. DNA for the CDR3: TGTGCCACCAGCACGGGACTAGCGGGATCCGGGGAGCTGTTTTTT.

This chain connects TRBV28 to TRBJ1-6; unclear D gene. V dropped 4 bases and J dropped 6 bases, with 4 bases sitting between them. CDR1 MDHEN and CDR2 SYDVKM come from the germline V gene. CDR3 size: 12 residues. The CDR3 nucleotides read TGTGCCAGCAGTTCAGTTAATTCACCCCTCCACTTT. Its protein product is CASSSVNSPLHF.

In its sample, this clone was seen once. V and J are TRBV27 and TRBJ2-2; D may be TRBD2 (6 bases). CDR1 is MNHEY and CDR2 is SMNVEV in the germline V gene (reference sequence). Trimming stripped 4 bases from V and 8 bases from J, with 11 bases between. CDR3 length: 13 residues. The CDR3 region has the DNA TGTGCCAGCAGTTGGGAGGATACGGGGGAGCTGTTTTTT. Its translation is CASSWEDTGELFF.

The genes are TRBV15 and TRBJ1-4; D is undetermined. The V end lost 11 bases, the J end lost 4 bases, and 17 bases lay between the germline ends. This CDR3 contains 14 residues. Germline V lookup: CDR1 LNHNV, CDR2 YYDKDF (reference sequence). The CDR3 is CAARSPGDNEKLFF. CDR3 DNA sequence: TGTGCCGCTCGCTCCCCCGGGGATAATGAAAAACTGTTTTTT.

The DNA of the CDR3 is TGTGCCAGCAAAAGCGGGGGGGTCTACGAGCAGTACTTC. Its translation: CASKSGGVYEQYF. The genes are TRBV2 and TRBJ2-7, with 10 nucleotides matching TRBD2. Germline V gene sequence: CDR1 SNHLY, CDR2 FYNNEI. V gave up 7 bases and J gave up 3 bases; unmatched junction bases: 3. The CDR3 spans 13 residues.

This clone has only a few counts. This sequence joins TRBV28 and TRBJ1-3; TRBD1 matches at 7 bases. This CDR3 is 17 amino acids long. V lost 10 bases and J lost 0; bases outside the gene matches: 15. The germline V gene has CDR1 MDHEN and CDR2 SYDVKM. The chain's CDR3 is CATIGTEIKPSGNTIYF. In DNA, the CDR3 is TGTGCCACCATAGGGACAGAAATTAAGCCCTCTGGAAACACCATATATTTT.

The rearrangement links TRBV5-4 to TRBJ2-5; TRBD2 aligns across 12 bases. CDR3 length: 16 amino acids. V lost 4 bases and J lost 2; bases outside the gene matches: 6. Germline assignment: CDR1 SGHNT and CDR2 YYREEE (reference sequence). The CDR3 sequence: CASSQRLAGVQETQYF. DNA of the CDR3: TGTGCCAGCAGCCAACGACTAGCGGGGGTTCAAGAGACCCAGTACTTC. The full variable domain, its missing parts supplied by reference TRBV5-4 and TRBJ2-5, is ETGVTQSPTHLIKTRGQQVTLRCSSQSGHNTVSWYQQALGQGPQFIFQYYREEENGRGNFPPRFSGLQFPNYSSELNVNALELDDSALYLCASSQRLAGVQETQYFGPGTRLLVL.

The chain has TRBV30 and TRBJ2-1; possibly TRBD2 for D (5 bases). The CDR3 consists of 13 residues. The germline gives CDR1 GTSNPN, CDR2 SVGIG (reference sequence). Between the trimmed V and J ends, which lost 4 bases and 3 bases, there was a span of 10 bases. The CDR3 DNA reads as TGTGCCTGGAAGAGGGTCCACTACAATGAGCAGTTCTTC. Amino acid sequence: CAWKRVHYNEQFF.

This chain uses TRBV4-3 with TRBJ2-3; 10 positions agree with TRBD2. Losses at the gene ends were 0 bases for V and 5 bases for J; bases not matched to a gene: 8. The CDR3 sequence is 17 residues long. From germline, CDR1 is LGHNA and CDR2 YSLEER. The DNA of the CDR3 is TGCGCCAGCAGCCAAGATCCCAGCGGGAGGGGTAGAGATACGCAGTATTTT. This encodes CASSQDPSGRGRDTQYF.

The J gene is TRBJ2-2, the V gene TRBV5-4; tentative D call: TRBD1 (5 bases). V was trimmed by 7 bases and J by 6 bases, leaving 22 bases between them. The CDR3 length is 16 residues. CDR1 is SGHNT, CDR2 YYREEE, per germline (reference sequence). CDR3 nucleotide sequence: TGTGCCAGCCGCCCAGGCGGCAGGGTGGATGCCGGGGAGCTGTTTTTT. It specifies CASRPGGRVDAGELFF.

J is TRBJ2-1 and V is TRBV9; 7 bases line up with TRBD2. This CDR3 contains 16 residues. Looked up from germline, CDR1 is SGDLS and CDR2 is YYNGEE. Trimming removed 0 bases from V and 7 bases from J; junction bases left unmatched: 10. This CDR3 is CASSVARERRLNEQFF. The DNA for the CDR3 is TGTGCCAGCAGCGTAGCGCGGGAGAGACGGTTGAATGAGCAGTTCTTC. Filled out from reference TRBV9 and TRBJ2-1, the complete variable domain reads DSGVTQTPKHLITATGQRVTLRCSPRSGDLSVYWYQQSLDQGLQFLIQYYNGEERAKGNILERFSAQQFPDLHSELNLSSLELGDSALYFCASSVARERRLNEQFFGPGTRLTVL.

For the CDR3, the DNA is TGCGCCAGCAGCGGGGGGTTAGCGGCTAACCAAGAGACCCAGTACTTC. This codes for CASSGGLAANQETQYF. V gene TRBV5-1 combines with J gene TRBJ2-5, with D possibly being TRBD2 (6 bases). Germline CDR1 is SGHRS and CDR2 is YFSETQ. The CDR3 covers 16 residues. Between the trimmed V and J ends, which lost 4 bases and 0 bases, there was a span of 16 bases.

The CDR3 nucleotides are TGTGCCAGCAGCTCCCCCACTGGGGCCAACGTCCTGACTTTC. Translated, it gives CASSSPTGANVLTF. This rearrangement joins TRBV11-2 to TRBJ2-6, with D unclear. This CDR3 is built from 14 residues. CDR1 and CDR2 (germline): SGHAT, FQNNGV. V was trimmed by 4 bases and J by 2 bases, leaving 6 bases between them.

V and J are TRBV11-3 and TRBJ1-1; D is perhaps TRBD1 (6 bases). Germline V gene sequence: CDR1 SGHNT, CDR2 YENEEA. V was clipped by 3 bases and J by 4 bases, with 9 bases between them. The CDR3 is 13 residues long. In nucleotides, the CDR3 is TGTGCCAGCAGCTTTACAGGGCGCACTGAAGCTTTCTTT. Protein sequence: CASSFTGRTEAFF.